These 11 T cell receptor beta chains share one sample of origin, sequenced in a study of read filtering for tumor transcriptome and immune sequencing (dated by TCRdb to about 2020). TCRdb names Illumina HiSeq 4000 as the instrument used. The Immunoverse kit was used to build TCR libraries from 400 ng RNA, with molecular barcoded adaptors covering alpha/delta and beta/gamma chains. TCRdb itself trimmed the public reads at Q25 with fastp, ran MiXCR and retained productive beta chains. Rows are unified per CDR3 protein, each entry keeping the most common DNA and genes. The sample profile shows 39,000 or so distinct CDR3 sequences; about an eighth of them were found once. The leading ten clones occupy approximately 30% of the sample. Material for sequencing was a population of CD138-negative cells sorted from bone marrow. The sample's cell subset or site label, in plain terms: bone marrow mononuclear cells depleted of CD138+ plasma/myeloma cells by negative magnetic selection. The source of these receptors is a donor at least 40 years old with multiple myeloma.

This chain's CDR3 is CASSFRSKDTQYF. CDR3 DNA: TGTGCCAGCAGTTTCCGGTCCAAAGATACGCAGTATTTT. The chain recombines TRBV12-3 or TRBV12-4 with TRBJ2-3; D gene uncertain. This CDR3 contains 13 residues. Trimming removed 3 bases from V and 5 bases from J, with 9 bases in between.

The table lists this clonotype with a few counts. A junction boundary mismatches the germline segment, possibly from a read error. V gene TRBV24-1 combines with J gene TRBJ2-1; 7 nucleotides agree with TRBD2. Germline assignment: CDR1 KGHDR and CDR2 SFDVKD. The CDR3 is 15 residues long. The CDR3 sequence: CATSDSTSSHNEQLF. CDR3 in DNA: TGTGCCACTAGTGATTCGACTAGCAGTCACAATGAGCAGCTCTTC.

In this sample, this clonotype turned up many times. The V and J genes are TRBV25-1 and TRBJ1-1; D is unresolved. Germline CDR1 is MGHDK and CDR2 is SYGVNS. Trimming removed 3 bases at V and 2 bases at J, with 16 bases between. CDR3 length equals 16 residues. CDR3 DNA: TGTGCCAGCAGTGACCGTCTAGCGGGCGGAAACACTGAAGCTTTCTTT. This gives the protein CASSDRLAGGNTEAFF. Full variable domain (rest looked up from reference TRBV25-1 and TRBJ1-1): EADIYQTPRYLVIGTGKKITLECSQTMGHDKMYWYQQDPGMELHLIHYSYGVNSTEKGDLSSESTVSRIRTEHFPLTLESARPSHTSQYLCASSDRLAGGNTEAFFGQGTRLTVV.

With regard to this clonotype: A much larger clone lies one base from this, so it may be a read error. This sequence joins TRBV20-1 and TRBJ2-1, with no clear D. From germline, CDR1 is DFQATT and CDR2 SNEGSKA (reference sequence). The CDR3 has 13 residues. Trimming removed 6 bases from V and 8 bases from J, with 17 bases in between. CDR3 in DNA: TGCAGTGCCCCCGAAAGGGTTTACGATGAGCAGTTCTTC. It specifies CSAPERVYDEQFF.

This clonotype was counted ten times or more. The rearrangement links TRBV7-8 to TRBJ2-1, with D possibly matching TRBD2 (6 bases). CDR3 length: 16 residues. Germline CDR1 is SGHVS and CDR2 is FQNEAQ. V was clipped by 4 bases and J by 6 bases, with 19 bases between them. DNA for the CDR3: TGTGCCAGCAGCTCCGGGACTGTCCTATCTGGCAATGAGCAGTTCTTC. The encoded protein is CASSSGTVLSGNEQFF.

The chain joins TRBV28 to TRBJ2-3, with 7 bases identical to TRBD1. Trimming at V came to 4 bases and at J to 1 base, leaving 5 bases not matched to a gene. Germline V lookup: CDR1 MDHEN, CDR2 SYDVKM. The CDR3 spans 15 residues. The CDR3 protein is CASSSQGPRTDTQYF. The CDR3 DNA reads TGTGCCAGCAGTTCACAGGGGCCGCGCACAGATACGCAGTATTTT.

This clonotype was detected ten times or more. The chain combines TRBV28 with TRBJ2-3; D tentatively fits TRBD1 or TRBD2 (6 bases each). Germline V CDR1 and CDR2: MDHEN, SYDVKM. CDR3 length: 13 amino acids. With 6 bases removed from V and 0 bases from J, the gap between germline ends came to 7 bases. Written as DNA, the CDR3 is TGTGCCAGCAGAGGGGGGAGCACAGATACGCAGTATTTT. This gives the protein CASRGGSTDTQYF.

Ten or more counts support this clonotype. This chain uses TRBV24-1 with TRBJ2-3; D is unclear. The germline CDR1 and CDR2 sequences are KGHDR and SFDVKD. The CDR3 is 14 amino acids. V shed 4 bases and J shed 0 bases, with 7 bases lying between them. CDR3 in DNA: TGTGCCACCAGTGAACAGCCAAGCACAGATACGCAGTATTTT. Its translation is CATSEQPSTDTQYF.

This chain connects TRBV29-1 to TRBJ2-5; D is possibly TRBD1 (5 bases). In germline, CDR1 is SQVTM, CDR2 ANQGSEA. The CDR3 totals 14 residues. Trimming pared 3 bases from V and 5 bases from J, leaving 16 bases between. The CDR3 loop is CSVEGRIDGETQYF. The DNA for the CDR3 is TGCAGCGTTGAGGGGCGGATTGATGGGGAGACCCAGTACTTC.

This clonotype was seen repeatedly, ten times or more. This rearrangement joins TRBV28 to TRBJ2-5, with 10 positions matching TRBD1. The CDR3 totals 14 residues. V trimming: 5 bases; J trimming: 8 bases; junction bases outside the gene matches: 8. The V gene's germline CDR1 is MDHEN and CDR2 SYDVKM. CDR3 residues: CASSGVGTGVTQYF. The CDR3 nucleotides read TGTGCCAGCAGTGGGGTCGGGACAGGGGTAACCCAGTACTTC.

In regard to this clonotype: One end of the junction is discordant with germline, which a read error may explain. This chain connects TRBV25-1 to TRBJ1-1; TRBD1 matches 10 bases. The CDR3 length is 16 residues. CDR1 and CDR2 (germline): MGHDK, SYGVNS. The CDR3 sequence is CASSEHRTGGVTEALF. CDR3 sequence (DNA): TGTGCCAGCAGTGAACACCGGACAGGGGGAGTGACTGAAGCTCTCTTT.